The clone carrying this T cell receptor (beta chain) was counted ten times or more. As yet, its antigen is unknown. Germline values: CDR1 LGHNA, CDR2 YNFKEQ. V was clipped by 0 bases and J by 9 bases, with 12 bases between them. CDR3 length: 14 amino acids. TCRdb itself ran the 5' RACE reads through MiXCR, one entry per CDR3 protein. Among 450,000 to 550,000 distinct CDR3 sequences listed, about 5% were seen once. The data derive from a study of CD8 T cells in ankylosing spondylitis. Study-wide results and caveats: Made up of about eight highly homologous variants, a TCR beta motif appeared characteristic of ankylosing spondylitis blood. Disease-linked clones had a CD8+ phenotype and relatively low frequency in peripheral blood. Clones tied to disease were said to be significantly enriched in matched ankylosing spondylitis synovial fluid.

The chain uses TRBV4-2 and TRBJ1-5; D remains unclear. The sequence derives from a male donor with ankylosing spondylitis. The sequenced sample was blood, either unsorted or a sorted T cell fraction (not recorded which). The CDR3 spells CASSQDGRSRPQHF. CDR3 nucleotide sequence: TGTGCCAGCAGCCAAGATGGGCGGTCCCGGCCCCAGCATTTT.